One and the same sample provided the 13 T cell receptor beta chains below, sequenced in a study of Tregs in tolerant kidney transplant recipients. Related graft donors supplied nonmyeloablative bone marrow transplants, and mixed chimerism was transient. Some clones are missing from TCRdb's copy, which holds only in-frame ones; the method was immunoSEQ multiplex PCR. Here the sample spans tens of thousands of clones, approximately 93% being singletons. Specimen: CD4+ T cells from blood (PBMCs), collected 12 months after the transplant. These TCRs come from a human patient who received a combined kidney and bone marrow transplant. Among the T cells, some may be from the graft donor.

V usage is TRBV7-2 and J usage is TRBJ1-1; D is unclear. V gave up 2 bases and J gave up 5 bases, with 9 bases separating them. The CDR3 consists of 13 residues. CDR1 SGHTA and CDR2 FQGNSA come from the germline V gene. The CDR3 here is CASSLPTLTEAFF. As DNA, the CDR3 is TGTGCCAGCAGCTTACCTACGTTAACTGAAGCTTTCTTT.

The genes are TRBV6-1 and TRBJ2-7, with D possibly matching TRBD2 (5 bases). The CDR3 is made up of 14 amino acids. V was cut by 2 bases and J by 5 bases, with 13 bases left in between. CDR1 is MNHNS and CDR2 is SASEGT in the germline V gene. CDR3 region: CASSEYGLGDEQYF. The CDR3 DNA follows: TGTGCCAGCAGTGAATATGGGCTCGGGGACGAGCAGTACTTC.

This chain joins TRBV28 and TRBJ1-2; 7 bases fit TRBD1. Per the germline V gene, CDR1 is MDHEN and CDR2 is SYDVKM. CDR3 length equals 14 residues. The junction had 9 bases not matched to a gene; V was cut back by 3 bases and J by 8 bases. The CDR3 coding sequence is TGTGCCAGCAGTTTTGCAGGGGGATACAGCGGCTACACCTTC. Encoded protein: CASSFAGGYSGYTF.

V usage is TRBV12-2 and J usage is TRBJ1-1; TRBD1, the table's D call, was not compared with the DNA. TRBV12-2 represents a pseudogene. This CDR3 region has 14 residues. CDR3 bases: TGTGCAAGTCGCCTCAGGGGGCGAGGGACTGAAGCTTTCTTT. Its translation is CASRLRGRGTEAFF.

The chain links TRBV27 to TRBJ2-3; D is perhaps TRBD2 (6 bases). CDR3 size: 13 residues. V lost 4 bases, J lost 6 bases, and 11 bases lay in between. Germline V CDR1 and CDR2: MNHEY, SMNVEV (reference sequence). The CDR3 coding sequence is TGTGCCAGCAGTTCCCCAGGGAGGGATACGCAGTATTTT. Amino acid sequence: CASSSPGRDTQYF.

The chain couples TRBV7-2 to TRBJ2-4, with TRBD1 as a possible D gene (6 bases). Per germline, CDR1 SGHTA and CDR2 FQGNSA. The CDR3 spans 13 residues. Trimming shortened V by 0 bases and J by 7 bases, and 7 bases separated the two germline ends. Written as DNA, the CDR3 is TGTGCCAGCAGCTTAGCAACAGGGAACATTCAGTACTTC. Its protein product is CASSLATGNIQYF.

This chain uses TRBV19 with TRBJ1-5; 7 bases are a match to TRBD1. Germline V gene lookup returns CDR1 LNHDA and CDR2 SQIVND (reference sequence). Unmatched junction bases numbered 13, after V lost 2 bases and J lost 6 bases. This CDR3 has 17 residues. The CDR3 bases are TGTGCCAGTAGTATAAGCTTCTCGACAGGGAACGGTCAGCCCCAGCATTTT. Translated, it gives CASSISFSTGNGQPQHF.

In its sample, this clone was seen a few times. The chain combines TRBV7-9 with TRBJ1-5; tentative D call: TRBD1 (5 bases). Trimming shortened V by 5 bases and J by 4 bases, and 12 bases separated the two germline ends. Germline CDR1 reads SEHNR; CDR2 reads FQNEAQ (reference sequence). CDR3 length equals 14 residues. The CDR3 spells CASSRETENQPQHF. As DNA, the CDR3 is TGTGCCAGCAGCCGTGAGACAGAGAATCAGCCCCAGCATTTT.

The J gene is TRBJ2-5, the V gene TRBV2; 11 bases are shared with TRBD2. The CDR3 length is 15 residues. The germline CDR1 and CDR2 sequences are SNHLY and FYNNEI. The V gene end was trimmed by 7 bases and the J gene end by 1 base; junction bases not matched to a gene: 5. The CDR3 sequence: CASTKLAGAQETQYF. Here the CDR3 DNA reads TGTGCCAGCACCAAACTAGCGGGGGCCCAAGAGACCCAGTACTTC.

J is TRBJ2-7 and V is TRBV5-1; 9 bases match TRBD2. The V gene end was trimmed by 1 base and the J gene end by 4 bases; junction bases not matched to a gene: 6. From germline, CDR1 is SGHRS and CDR2 YFSETQ. The CDR3 covers 15 residues. The CDR3, as DNA: TGCGCCAGCAGCTTGCAAACTAGCGGGTATTACGAGCAGTACTTC. It is translated as CASSLQTSGYYEQYF.

The rearrangement uses TRBV6-1 and TRBJ2-3; D call uncertain. Trimming left V 8 bases short and J 0 bases short, with 15 bases between. From germline, CDR1 is MNHNS and CDR2 SASEGT. The CDR3 contains 15 residues. The CDR3 sequence: CASGAAGPSTDTQYF. CDR3 sequence (DNA): TGTGCCAGCGGCGCCGCAGGTCCTAGCACAGATACGCAGTATTTT.

The chain links TRBV12-1 to TRBJ2-5; the table assigns TRBD2, which was not confirmed against the DNA. TRBV12-1 represents a pseudogene. The CDR3 consists of 18 residues. The CDR3 bases are TGTGCCAGCATCCTACCCGGGACTAGCGGGGGGCAGGGGGAGACCCAGTACTTC. This sequence encodes CASILPGTSGGQGETQYF.

The chain joins TRBV27 to TRBJ2-1; TRBD2 is a possible D gene (6 bases). The germline CDR1 and CDR2 sequences are MNHEY and SMNVEV (reference sequence). V was cut by 5 bases and J by 2 bases, with 10 bases left in between. This CDR3 comprises 14 residues. The CDR3 sequence: CASSTPGAYNEQFF. CDR3 sequence (DNA): TGTGCCAGCAGTACCCCGGGGGCCTACAATGAGCAGTTCTTC.